Below, 27 T cell receptor beta chains from the same sample are listed, as sequenced in a study of blood T cell repertoires in COVID-19. Produced via immunoSEQ multiplex PCR; TCRdb's table is partial and in-frame only. Of about 330,000 clones in the sample, around 87% were seen once. Sequenced sample: PBMCs or T cells enriched from blood (not recorded which). Receptors were obtained from a woman in her thirties who had recovered from COVID-19.

The CDR3 loop is CASSPWTQSYEQYF. The CDR3, as DNA: TGTGCCAGCAGTCCCTGGACACAATCCTACGAGCAGTACTTC. The chain recombines TRBV27 with TRBJ2-7; D possibly corresponds to TRBD1 (5 bases). Looked up from germline, CDR1 is MNHEY and CDR2 is SMNVEV (reference sequence). The CDR3 is 14 amino acids. The ends were cut back, 5 bases at V and 1 base at J, with 12 bases in the middle.

CDR3 sequence (DNA): TGTGCCAGCAGCCGACAGTACCAAGAGACCCAGTACTTC. Protein sequence: CASSRQYQETQYF. V and J are TRBV7-3 and TRBJ2-5, with D maybe TRBD1 (5 bases). This CDR3 has 13 amino acids. Trimming took 5 bases from V and 0 from J, leaving 7 bases between them. Germline CDR1 and CDR2: SGHTA and FQGTGA. Full variable domain (remainder filled in from reference TRBV7-3 and TRBJ2-5): GAGVSQTPSNKVTEKGKYVELRCDPISGHTALYWYRQSLGQGPEFLIYFQGTGAADDSGLPNDRFFAVRPEGSVSTLKIQRTERGDSAVYLCASSRQYQETQYFGPGTRLLVL.

This chain joins TRBV2 and TRBJ1-1, with D uncertain. Germline CDR1 SNHLY, CDR2 FYNNEI. V gave up 7 bases and J gave up 4 bases, with 19 bases separating them. The CDR3 runs 15 residues. The CDR3 region is CASIPPSYGSTEAFF. CDR3 DNA: TGTGCCAGCATCCCCCCCTCCTACGGGAGCACTGAAGCTTTCTTT.

The rearrangement joins TRBV24-1 to TRBJ2-3; D gene unclear. Looked up from germline, CDR1 is KGHDR and CDR2 is SFDVKD. Trimming left V 3 bases short and J 0 bases short, with 12 bases between. The CDR3 has 16 amino acids. CDR3 nucleotide sequence: TGTGCCACCAGTGATCCCCTAGGTGCTAGCACAGATACGCAGTATTTT. It yields the protein CATSDPLGASTDTQYF.

V and J are TRBV27 and TRBJ2-3; no clear D gene. This CDR3 spans 12 amino acids. V lost 5 bases, J lost 6 bases, and 9 bases lay in between. The germline gives CDR1 MNHEY, CDR2 SMNVEV (reference sequence). The CDR3 loop reads CASSPDGDTQYF. Here the CDR3 DNA reads TGTGCCAGCAGTCCTGACGGGGATACGCAGTATTTT.

The chain has TRBV19 and TRBJ1-6; D gene ambiguous. Germline CDR1 LNHDA, CDR2 SQIVND (reference sequence). The length of the CDR3 is 17 residues. V lost 4 bases and J lost 2, with 15 bases in between. CDR3 sequence reads: CASSTDRERAYNSPLHF. CDR3 sequence (DNA): TGTGCCAGTAGTACGGACCGGGAGAGGGCCTATAATTCACCCCTCCACTTT. The full variable domain, with the rest looked up from reference TRBV19 and TRBJ1-6, is DGGITQSPKYLFRKEGQNVTLSCEQNLNHDAMYWYRQDPGQGLRLIYYSQIVNDFQKGDIAEGYSVSREKKESFPLTVTSAQKNPTAFYLCASSTDRERAYNSPLHFGNGTRLTVT.

This chain connects TRBV6-6 to TRBJ1-5; 9 nucleotides agree with TRBD1. The CDR3 is 15 amino acids. Germline V lookup: CDR1 MNHNY, CDR2 SVGAGI (reference sequence). Trimming at V came to 6 bases and at J to 7 bases, leaving 10 bases not matched to a gene. The CDR3 nucleotides read TGTGCCAGCAGCACGGGACAGGGTTTCGCGCAGCCCCAGCATTTT. Residues: CASSTGQGFAQPQHF.

J is TRBJ1-4 and V is TRBV20-1; 7 positions agree with TRBD1. Per the germline V gene, CDR1 is DFQATT and CDR2 is SNEGSKA (reference sequence). CDR3 length: 11 amino acids. The V and J ends lost 3 bases and 8 bases, in that order; junction bases with no gene match: 0. The chain's CDR3 is CSARDREKLFF. CDR3 nucleotides: TGCAGTGCTAGGGACAGGGAAAAACTGTTTTTT.

The chain joins TRBV2 to TRBJ2-5, with TRBD1 as a possible D gene (6 bases). Germline V CDR1 and CDR2: SNHLY, FYNNEI. V lost 5 bases, J lost 5 bases, and 12 bases lay in between. The CDR3 extends over 13 amino acids. The CDR3 loop reads CASSRDTRETQYF. The CDR3, as DNA: TGTGCCAGCAGTAGGGACACCAGGGAGACCCAGTACTTC.

The chain employs TRBV5-6 and TRBJ2-2, with D perhaps TRBD2 (5 bases). Trimming cost V 4 bases and J 6 bases, with 10 bases left between them. This CDR3 has 13 residues. Germline assignment: CDR1 SGHDT and CDR2 YYEEEE. CDR3 loop: CASSPGGSGELFF. The CDR3 DNA reads as TGTGCCAGCAGCCCCGGCGGGTCCGGGGAGCTGTTTTTT. The full variable domain, with the rest looked up from reference TRBV5-6 and TRBJ2-2, is DAGVTQSPTHLIKTRGQQVTLRCSPKSGHDTVSWYQQALGQGPQFIFQYYEEEERQRGNFPDRFSGHQFPNYSSELNVNALLLGDSALYLCASSPGGSGELFFGEGSRLTVL.

This clone was found once. V and J are TRBV7-8 and TRBJ2-1; 9 nucleotides line up with TRBD2. V was clipped by 1 base and J by 4 bases; unmatched bases: 8. The V gene's germline CDR1 is SGHVS and CDR2 FQNEAQ. This CDR3 has 17 residues. The DNA for the CDR3 is TGTGCCAGCAGCTTAGGTCCCACCAGCGGGGGGTACAATGAGCAGTTCTTC. Amino acids: CASSLGPTSGGYNEQFF.

The chain couples TRBV7-8 to TRBJ2-2; 7 bases are shared with TRBD1. Germline CDR1 reads SGHVS; CDR2 reads FQNEAQ. Trimming removed 3 bases from V and 7 bases from J; junction bases left unmatched: 5. The CDR3 extends over 14 amino acids. The CDR3 region is CASSLATGVGELFF. The CDR3 nucleotides are TGTGCCAGCAGCTTGGCAACAGGGGTCGGGGAGCTGTTTTTT.

Here the CDR3 DNA reads TGCGCCAGCAGCCAGCAACAGTTATTATCCGAGCAGTACTTC. It encodes CASSQQQLLSEQYF. The J gene is TRBJ2-7, the V gene TRBV4-1; D call uncertain. V was clipped by 3 bases and J by 6 bases, with 15 bases between them. CDR1 and CDR2 (germline): MGHRA, YSYEKL. The length of the CDR3 is 14 residues.

The chain is built from TRBV5-1 and TRBJ2-4; the match to TRBD1 covers 8 bases. Germline CDR1 and CDR2: SGHRS and YFSETQ. Trimming took 4 bases from V and 8 from J; bases not matched to a gene: 11. The length of the CDR3 is 15 residues. The CDR3 DNA is TGCGCCAGCAGCATATGGGACAGGCAAAGGGACATTCAGTACTTC. This sequence encodes CASSIWDRQRDIQYF.

The genes are TRBV6-5 and TRBJ1-2; the D is unclear. Germline-derived CDR1 and CDR2 are MNHEY and SVGAGI. This CDR3 has 14 residues. V was clipped by 6 bases and J by 4 bases, with 15 bases between them. The CDR3 DNA follows: TGTGCCAGCAGCATACGTTTCGGGAGCTATGGCTACACCTTC. It codes for CASSIRFGSYGYTF.

The genes are TRBV5-1 and TRBJ1-2; D is ambiguous. The CDR3 runs 16 residues. V was pared by 2 bases and J by 4 bases, with 18 bases between. Germline V gene lookup returns CDR1 SGHRS and CDR2 YFSETQ. This CDR3 is CASSFYGGDFSYGYTF. For the CDR3, the DNA is TGCGCCAGCAGCTTTTACGGCGGGGATTTTAGCTATGGCTACACCTTC.

This clone showed up just a few times. The V call is TRBV29-1, the J call TRBJ2-7; a weak D match, TRBD1 (7 bases). Trimming took 6 bases from V and 1 from J, leaving 10 bases between them. This CDR3 is built from 12 residues. Germline V gene data show CDR1 as SQVTM and CDR2 as ANQGSEA. The chain's CDR3 is CSVEGQSYEQYF. The CDR3 region has the DNA TGCAGCGTGGAGGGACAGTCCTACGAGCAGTACTTC.

The chain carries TRBV29-1 and TRBJ1-4, with a possible D match to TRBD1 (5 bases). Looked up from germline, CDR1 is SQVTM and CDR2 is ANQGSEA. This CDR3 is 11 amino acids long. V lost 7 bases and J 10 bases, leaving 13 bases between the germline ends. The CDR3 is CSGGTSAKLFF. The DNA of the CDR3 is TGCAGCGGGGGGACTTCCGCAAAACTGTTTTTT.

The chain carries TRBV19 and TRBJ1-5; D is uncertain. CDR1 LNHDA and CDR2 SQIVND come from the germline V gene (reference sequence). The CDR3 totals 13 residues. The germline V and J ends were trimmed by 3 bases and 4 bases, with 7 bases remaining between them. The CDR3: CASSIRANQPQHF. The DNA for the CDR3 is TGTGCCAGTAGTATCAGAGCGAATCAGCCCCAGCATTTT.

This clone was counted once. The chain combines TRBV12-3 or TRBV12-4 with TRBJ2-1; 11 bases map to TRBD2. J lost 12 bases, V lost 4 bases, and 2 bases had no gene match. This CDR3 region has 12 residues. The DNA of the CDR3 is TGTGCCAGCAGTTACCTAGCGGGGGGGCAGTTCTTC. This codes for CASSYLAGGQFF.

The V call is TRBV2, the J call TRBJ2-7, with 8 positions matching TRBD1. This CDR3 contains 14 residues. Trimming removed 11 bases from V and 0 bases from J; junction bases left unmatched: 9. The germline V gene has CDR1 SNHLY and CDR2 FYNNEI. The CDR3: CAARGTGPSYEQYF. The DNA of the CDR3 is TGTGCCGCCCGAGGGACAGGCCCCTCCTACGAGCAGTACTTC.

The count of this clone is one. V gene TRBV5-1 combines with J gene TRBJ2-3; 9 bases match TRBD1. Germline CDR1 SGHRS, CDR2 YFSETQ. Trimming cost V 0 bases and J 6 bases; bases outside gene matches: 5. There are 15 residues in the CDR3. This CDR3 is CASSLEDRGIDTQYF. The CDR3 region has the DNA TGCGCCAGCAGCTTGGAGGACAGGGGCATCGATACGCAGTATTTT.

The chain recombines TRBV11-1 with TRBJ2-7; TRBD2 might be the D (6 bases). V gave up 0 bases and J gave up 0 bases, with 18 bases separating them. The CDR3 is 18 amino acids. Germline lookup yields CDR1 SGHAT and CDR2 FQDESV (reference sequence). CDR3 coding DNA: TGTGCCAGCAGCTTAGCGCATGGGACTCCGCCGAGCTCCTACGAGCAGTACTTC. Its translation is CASSLAHGTPPSSYEQYF.

This chain's CDR3 is CASSPGLGGEQYF. The CDR3 DNA follows: TGTGCCAGCAGTCCCGGGTTGGGAGGGGAGCAGTACTTC. V gene TRBV12-3 or TRBV12-4 combines with J gene TRBJ2-7; 7 bases are shared with TRBD2. After removal of 5 bases from V and 7 bases from J, the junction contained 8 bases not matched to a gene. This CDR3 has 13 residues.

Regarding this clone: Other DNA sequences in the same sample also yield this CDR3. The rearrangement joins TRBV6-5 to TRBJ1-5; D unresolved. Germline V lookup: CDR1 MNHEY, CDR2 SVGAGI. CDR3 length: 15 amino acids. V was shortened by 0 bases and J by 1 base, with 7 bases between the two germline ends. Written as DNA, the CDR3 is TGTGCCAGCAGTTACTCAGGCGGCAGCAATCAGCCCCAGCATTTT. The encoded protein is CASSYSGGSNQPQHF.

This chain uses TRBV5-1 with TRBJ2-3, with 7 bases that match TRBD1. This CDR3 region has 16 residues. J gave up 7 bases and V 4 bases, and 15 bases lay outside the gene matches. The germline CDR1 and CDR2 sequences are SGHRS and YFSETQ. Here the CDR3 reads CASSRNSRDSRYTQYF. CDR3 nucleotides: TGCGCCAGCAGCCGCAATTCACGGGACAGCCGTTATACGCAGTATTTT.

The CDR3, as DNA: TGTGCCAGCAGTGGAGAGTCGCGAGCTTTCTTT. It yields the protein CASSGESRAFF. This chain uses TRBV28 with TRBJ1-1; D is unresolved. CDR1 MDHEN and CDR2 SYDVKM come from the germline V gene. The CDR3 covers 11 residues. V dropped 5 bases and J dropped 10 bases, with 11 bases sitting between them. The full variable domain, in which reference TRBV28 and TRBJ1-1 provide the parts outside the CDR3, is DVKVTQSSRYLVKRTGEKVFLECVQDMDHENMFWYRQDPGLGLRLIYFSYDVKMKEKGDIPEGYSVSREKKERFSLILESASTNQTSMYLCASSGESRAFFGQGTRLTVV.